The source of this T cell receptor (beta chain) is a study of cytomegalovirus exposure and HLA in healthy donors. Across the whole study: Among about 179 million T cells, an earlier analysis found 90 million to 130 million unique TCR beta sequences. There were some 400 genotyped donors. Of these, 81% fell in the genetic ancestry cluster associated with self-reported Caucasian donors. Whole-study results and caveats: A later analysis linked a missense DCLRE1C variant to TCR beta V- and J-gene trimming.

The PCR contained 60 Vbeta and 13 Jbeta primers. Per the study methods: Among the unique TCR beta chains that a later analysis counted, 75 million to 85 million in all, 10 million to 14 million were shared. Generated by immunoSEQ multiplex PCR, the TCRdb table keeps only in-frame clones and is missing some. From that table come the V and J calls and clone size; the DNA was used to work out D and trimming. The sample carries 250,000 or so clones, 80% to 95% recorded once. Remarks on this clone: Antigen: not known.

In germline, CDR1 is MNHNY, CDR2 SVGAGI (reference sequence). This CDR3 comprises 14 residues. Trimming at V came to 6 bases and at J to 4 bases, leaving 6 bases not matched to a gene. This sequence joins TRBV6-6 and TRBJ1-5; TRBD1 matches at 7 bases. The sample was PBMCs. This clonotype originated in a girl aged 2-15 years in good health and CMV-seronegative. CDR3 nucleotide sequence: TGTGCCAGCAGGACGACAGGGCTGAATCAGCCCCAGCATTTT. Translation: CASRTTGLNQPQHF.